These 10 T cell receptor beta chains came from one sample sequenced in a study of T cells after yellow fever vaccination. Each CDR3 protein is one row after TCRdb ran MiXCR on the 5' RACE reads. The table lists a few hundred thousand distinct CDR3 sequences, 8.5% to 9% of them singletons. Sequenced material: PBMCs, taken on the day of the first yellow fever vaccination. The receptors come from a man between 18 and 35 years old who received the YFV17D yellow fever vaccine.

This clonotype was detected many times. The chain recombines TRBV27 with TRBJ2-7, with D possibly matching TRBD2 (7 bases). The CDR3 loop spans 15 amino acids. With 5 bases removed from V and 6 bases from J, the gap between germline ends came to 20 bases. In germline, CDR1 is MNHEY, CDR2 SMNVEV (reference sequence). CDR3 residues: CASSPRGAGFTEQYF. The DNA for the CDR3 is TGTGCCAGCAGTCCCCGGGGGGCAGGTTTCACCGAGCAGTACTTC.

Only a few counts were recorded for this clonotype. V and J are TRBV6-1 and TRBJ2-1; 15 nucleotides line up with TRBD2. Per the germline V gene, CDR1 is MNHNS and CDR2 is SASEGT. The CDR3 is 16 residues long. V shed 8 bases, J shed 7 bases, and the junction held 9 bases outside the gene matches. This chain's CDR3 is CASWTSGGAISNEQFF. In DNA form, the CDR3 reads TGTGCCAGCTGGACTAGCGGGGGGGCGATTTCAAATGAGCAGTTCTTC.

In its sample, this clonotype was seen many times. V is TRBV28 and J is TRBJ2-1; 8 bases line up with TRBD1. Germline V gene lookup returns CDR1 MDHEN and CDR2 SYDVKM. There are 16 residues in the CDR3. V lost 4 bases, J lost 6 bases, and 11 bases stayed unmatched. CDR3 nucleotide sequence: TGTGCCAGCAGTTCACCCCTGGACAGGGCTGGCAATGAGCAGTTCTTC. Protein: CASSSPLDRAGNEQFF.

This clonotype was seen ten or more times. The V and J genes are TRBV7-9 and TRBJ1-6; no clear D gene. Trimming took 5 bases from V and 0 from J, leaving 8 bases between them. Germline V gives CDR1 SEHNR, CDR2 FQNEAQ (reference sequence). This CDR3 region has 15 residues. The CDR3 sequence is CASSPGSSYNSPLHF. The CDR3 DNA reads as TGTGCCAGCAGCCCGGGTAGCTCCTATAATTCACCCCTCCACTTT.

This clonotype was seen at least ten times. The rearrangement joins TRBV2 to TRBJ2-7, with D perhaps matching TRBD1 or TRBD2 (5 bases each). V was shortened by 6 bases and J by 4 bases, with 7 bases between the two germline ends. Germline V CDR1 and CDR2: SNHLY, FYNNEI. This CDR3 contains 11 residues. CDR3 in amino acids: CASRGRYEQYV. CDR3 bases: TGTGCCAGCAGGGGACGATACGAGCAGTACGTC.

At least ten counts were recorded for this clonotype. The CDR3 sequence is CASSYLGGRELFF. The CDR3 DNA is TGTGCCAGCAGTTATTTAGGTGGCCGGGAGCTGTTTTTT. This chain uses TRBV6-6 with TRBJ2-2; D remains ambiguous. Trimming took 3 bases from V and 9 from J, leaving 11 bases between them. The CDR3 runs to 13 residues. Germline CDR1 MNHNY, CDR2 SVGAGI (reference sequence).

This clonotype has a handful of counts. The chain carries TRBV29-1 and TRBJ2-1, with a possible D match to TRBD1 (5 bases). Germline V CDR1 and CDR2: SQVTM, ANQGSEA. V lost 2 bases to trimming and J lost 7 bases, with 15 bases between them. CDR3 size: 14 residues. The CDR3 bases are TGCAGCGTTGAAATGCCGTCTGCAGGGAATGAGCAGTTCTTC. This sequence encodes CSVEMPSAGNEQFF.

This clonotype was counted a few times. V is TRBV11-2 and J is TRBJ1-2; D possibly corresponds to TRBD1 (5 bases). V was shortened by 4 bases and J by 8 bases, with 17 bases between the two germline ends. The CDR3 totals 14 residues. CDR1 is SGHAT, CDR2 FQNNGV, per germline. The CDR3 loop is CASSSLWKGSGYTF. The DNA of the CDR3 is TGTGCCAGCAGCTCCCTTTGGAAGGGGAGCGGCTACACCTTC.

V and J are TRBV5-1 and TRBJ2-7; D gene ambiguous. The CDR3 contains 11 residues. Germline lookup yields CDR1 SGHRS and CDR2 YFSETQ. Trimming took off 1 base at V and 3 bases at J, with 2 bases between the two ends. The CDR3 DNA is TGCGCCAGCAGCTTGCGCTACGAGCAGTACGTC. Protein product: CASSLRYEQYV.

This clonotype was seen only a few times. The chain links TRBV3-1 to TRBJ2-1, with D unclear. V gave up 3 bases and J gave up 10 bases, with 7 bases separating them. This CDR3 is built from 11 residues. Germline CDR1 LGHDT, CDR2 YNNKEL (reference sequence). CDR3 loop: CASSQGWEQFF. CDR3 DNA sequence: TGTGCCAGCAGCCAGGGATGGGAGCAGTTCTTC.